These 7 T cell receptor beta chains were sequenced from one sample in a study of blood T cell repertoires in COVID-19. Profiled with immunoSEQ multiplex PCR; TCRdb holds only in-frame clones, not every one. This sample carries about 140,000 clones, roughly 84% of them seen once, and the ten largest clones take less than 9%. Sequencing was done on a sample of peripheral blood. The receptors originated from a man aged 30 to 45 with COVID-19, enrolled during active disease.

The V gene is TRBV6-1, the J gene TRBJ1-2, with 7 bases matching TRBD1. Germline V gene sequence: CDR1 MNHNS, CDR2 SASEGT. The junction had 12 bases not matched to a gene; V was cut back by 1 base and J by 7 bases. The CDR3 is made up of 16 amino acids. This chain's CDR3 is CASSEEGRQGDGGYTF. As DNA, the CDR3 is TGTGCCAGCAGTGAAGAAGGGAGACAGGGAGACGGTGGCTACACCTTC.

The V gene is TRBV28, the J gene TRBJ2-7, with D unresolved. The CDR3 contains 11 residues. Per the germline V gene, CDR1 is MDHEN and CDR2 is SYDVKM. Between the trimmed V and J ends, which lost 3 bases and 12 bases, there was a span of 12 bases. As DNA, the CDR3 is TGTGCCAGCAGTTTGCCGACTGTCACGTACTTC. It encodes CASSLPTVTYF.

This chain uses TRBV6-5 with TRBJ2-3; D is unresolved. The V gene lost 0 bases and the J gene lost 5 bases, with 15 bases spanning the gap. The CDR3 is 16 residues long. Germline V gene sequence: CDR1 MNHEY, CDR2 SVGAGI. The DNA for the CDR3 is TGTGCCAGCAGTTACTCGGGCCGCCGAAGTGGAGATACGCAGTATTTT. Its protein product is CASSYSGRRSGDTQYF.

The chain links TRBV15 to TRBJ2-4; 12 nucleotides line up with TRBD1. Germline CDR1 LNHNV, CDR2 YYDKDF (reference sequence). J was trimmed by 1 base and V by 2 bases; bases with no gene match: 6. This CDR3 is 18 amino acids long. This chain's CDR3 is CATSRPGQGAWAKNIQYF. DNA for the CDR3: TGTGCCACCAGCAGACCGGGACAGGGGGCTTGGGCCAAAAACATTCAGTACTTC.

The chain joins TRBV24-1 to TRBJ1-1, with D unresolved. There are 12 residues in the CDR3. Trimming stripped 2 bases from V and 4 bases from J, with 4 bases between. CDR1 KGHDR and CDR2 SFDVKD come from the germline V gene. CDR3 loop: CATSDSGTEAFF. For the CDR3, the DNA is TGTGCCACCAGTGATTCCGGCACTGAAGCTTTCTTT.

The V and J genes are TRBV27 and TRBJ2-2; 9 positions match TRBD2. The length of the CDR3 is 15 residues. Germline lookup yields CDR1 MNHEY and CDR2 SMNVEV (reference sequence). V was pared by 4 bases and J by 5 bases, with 5 bases of the junction left unmatched. CDR3 bases: TGTGCCAGCAGTTGGGCGGGAGGGCCAACCGGGGAGCTGTTTTTT. Its protein product is CASSWAGGPTGELFF.

The chain couples TRBV28 to TRBJ2-7, with 9 bases identical to TRBD1. CDR1 is MDHEN, CDR2 SYDVKM, per germline. CDR3 size: 15 residues. Germline trimming cut 3 bases from V and 5 bases from J; bases unmatched to any gene: 8. The CDR3 DNA sequence: TGTGCCAGCAGTTTGCCAGCCGGGACAGGGAACGAGCAGTACTTC. Translated: CASSLPAGTGNEQYF.